This is a list of T cell receptor beta chains from one sample in a study of blood T cell repertoires in COVID-19. Some clones are missing from TCRdb's copy, which holds only in-frame ones; the method was immunoSEQ multiplex PCR. Of under 400,000 clones listed, 80% to 90% were seen once; the top ten hold about 4%. The sample was PBMCs or T cells enriched from blood (not recorded which). Receptor source: a woman in her 40s with acute COVID-19. Both conserved end residues are part of each CDR3. D genes are given only for firm matches. The size field is filled for only some rows; it gives once, few, many or a size class.

V,size,J,D,CDR3,DNA
TRBV13,.,TRBJ1-5,TRBD1,CASSSRGQGTSNQPQHF,TGTGCCAGCAGCTCCAGAGGACAGGGGACTAGCAATCAGCCCCAGCATTTT
TRBV6-2/TRBV6-3,.,TRBJ1-5,TRBD1,CASSTGTGSNQPQHF,TGTGCCAGCAGCACCGGGACAGGTAGCAATCAGCCCCAGCATTTT
TRBV6-1,.,TRBJ1-3,.,CASSETPTRTGNTIYF,TGTGCCAGCAGTGAGACACCTACTAGAACTGGAAACACCATATATTTT
TRBV7-6,.,TRBJ1-2,TRBD1,CASSLGTGEGYGYTF,TGTGCCAGCAGCCTCGGGACAGGGGAGGGTTATGGCTACACCTTC
TRBV6-5,.,TRBJ2-2,TRBD2,CASIGRTSLTGELFF,TGTGCCAGCATTGGCAGGACTAGCTTGACCGGGGAGCTGTTTTTT
TRBV11-3,once,TRBJ2-2,TRBD1,CASSLQGTGELFF,TGTGCCAGCAGCCTACAGGGGACCGGGGAGCTGTTTTTT
TRBV29-1,.,TRBJ2-1,TRBD2,CSVVAGAPYNEQFF,TGCAGCGTAGTAGCGGGAGCTCCCTACAATGAGCAGTTCTTC
TRBV4-1,.,TRBJ2-2,.,CASSQSGGSTGELFF,TGCGCCAGCAGCCAAAGTGGGGGGAGCACCGGGGAGCTGTTTTTT
TRBV19,.,TRBJ1-3,.,CASSMSPYGNTIYF,TGTGCCAGTAGTATGTCACCCTATGGAAACACCATATATTTT
TRBV4-3,.,TRBJ1-5,TRBD1,CASSQGQGSQPQHF,TGCGCCAGCAGCCAGGGACAGGGGAGCCAGCCCCAGCATTTT
TRBV7-9,.,TRBJ1-4,TRBD1,CASSPTGTGSEKLFF,TGTGCCAGCAGCCCAACCGGGACAGGGAGTGAAAAACTGTTTTTT
TRBV5-1,.,TRBJ1-2,.,CASTSRGGPYGYTF,TGCGCCAGCACCTCCCGGGGGGGACCCTATGGCTACACCTTC
TRBV14,.,TRBJ2-7,TRBD2,CASSPVGGYVSYEQYF,TGTGCCAGCAGCCCGGTGGGAGGGTACGTCTCCTACGAGCAGTACTTC
TRBV28,.,TRBJ2-7,TRBD1,CAIERGDRESEQYF,TGTGCCATCGAAAGGGGGGACAGGGAGTCCGAGCAGTACTTC
TRBV3-1/TRBV3-2,.,TRBJ1-1,.,CASSLEENTEAFF,TGTGCCAGCAGCCTTGAGGAAAACACTGAAGCTTTCTTT
TRBV25-1,.,TRBJ1-1,.,CASSEGPGTEAFF,TGTGCCAGCAGTGAGGGCCCCGGCACTGAAGCTTTCTTT
TRBV6-1,.,TRBJ2-5,.,CASSSARGALETQYF,TGTGCCAGCAGCTCGGCCCGGGGGGCTCTGGAGACCCAGTACTTC
TRBV5-1,once,TRBJ2-3,TRBD1,CASSLDLDRASTDTQYF,TGCGCCAGCAGCTTGGACTTAGACAGGGCTAGCACAGATACGCAGTATTTT
TRBV6-4,.,TRBJ2-3,.,CASSLGTGPTDTQYF,TGTGCCAGCAGCCTTGGGACTGGTCCCACAGATACGCAGTATTTT
TRBV7-2,once,TRBJ2-1,.,CASSTVIGRSYNEQFF,TGTGCCAGCAGCACAGTAATCGGGAGATCCTACAATGAGCAGTTCTTC
TRBV7-2,.,TRBJ1-5,TRBD1,CASSSRQGQPQHF,TGTGCCAGCAGCTCCCGACAGGGTCAGCCCCAGCATTTT
TRBV3-1/TRBV3-2,.,TRBJ1-6,.,CASSHIGTYNSPLHF,TGTGCCAGCAGCCACATCGGGACCTATAATTCACCCCTCCACTTT
TRBV9,.,TRBJ2-1,.,CASSPRLGGNWDEQFF,TGTGCCAGCAGCCCCCGGTTGGGGGGAAATTGGGATGAGCAGTTCTTC
TRBV5-1,.,TRBJ2-5,.,CASSLLFIAGQETQYF,TGCGCCAGCAGCTTACTATTTATCGCGGGTCAAGAGACCCAGTACTTC
TRBV13,.,TRBJ2-7,TRBD2,CASSSPGGPGTSAYNSYEQYF,TGTGCCAGCAGCTCCCCGGGGGGGCCCGGGACTAGCGCGTATAACTCCTACGAGCAGTACTTC
TRBV7-2,.,TRBJ1-2,TRBD1,CASSSGQANYGYTF,TGTGCCAGCAGCTCGGGACAGGCTAACTATGGCTACACCTTC
TRBV2,.,TRBJ2-7,.,CASSDRRWTYEQYF,TGTGCCAGCAGTGATCGCAGGTGGACCTACGAGCAGTACTTC
TRBV6-5,.,TRBJ2-2,TRBD2,CASRQTSLLGELFF,TGTGCCAGCAGACAGACTAGCTTGCTCGGGGAGCTGTTTTTT
TRBV4-3,.,TRBJ1-4,.,CASSQETGKGEKLFF,TGCGCCAGCAGCCAAGAAACAGGGAAAGGTGAAAAACTGTTTTTT
TRBV4-2,.,TRBJ1-5,TRBD1,CASSQADRDNQPQHF,TGTGCCAGCAGCCAAGCAGACAGGGATAATCAGCCCCAGCATTTT
TRBV4-1,once,TRBJ2-5,TRBD2,CASSPSGMTSGQETQYF,TGCGCCAGCAGCCCCTCGGGGATGACTAGCGGACAAGAGACCCAGTACTTC
TRBV2,few,TRBJ1-1,.,CASSEDPSSDTEAFF,TGTGCCAGCAGTGAAGACCCCTCGAGTGACACTGAAGCTTTCTTT
TRBV2,.,TRBJ2-1,TRBD2,CASTSTSGRRNEQFF,TGTGCCAGCACCTCGACTAGCGGGAGGCGCAATGAGCAGTTCTTC
TRBV12-3/TRBV12-4,once,TRBJ1-1,TRBD1,CASRRQGITEAFF,TGTGCCAGCAGAAGACAGGGTATCACTGAAGCTTTCTTT
TRBV7-6,once,TRBJ2-2,.,CASEKRQVATTGELFF,TGTGCCAGCGAAAAACGACAGGTGGCTACCACCGGGGAGCTGTTTTTT
TRBV6-5,.,TRBJ2-1,TRBD1,CASGPLDRVRDEQFF,TGTGCCAGCGGACCACTGGACAGGGTCAGGGATGAGCAGTTCTTC
TRBV3-1/TRBV3-2,.,TRBJ1-2,.,CASSLGLDYGYTF,TGTGCCAGCAGCCTGGGCCTCGACTATGGCTACACCTTC
TRBV2,.,TRBJ1-1,TRBD1,CASSGQGATEAFF,TGTGCCAGCAGTGGGCAGGGGGCGACTGAAGCTTTCTTT
TRBV9,.,TRBJ2-3,TRBD2,CASSVLAGGRSDTQYF,TGTGCCAGCAGCGTTTTAGCGGGAGGAAGGTCAGATACGCAGTATTTT
TRBV4-1,.,TRBJ1-4,TRBD1,CASSQDHGQAGKKLFF,TGCGCCAGCAGCCAAGATCACGGACAGGCGGGGAAAAAACTGTTTTTT
TRBV11-2,.,TRBJ2-3,TRBD1,CASSLGIGTGTDTQYF,TGTGCCAGCAGCTTAGGAATTGGGACAGGGACAGATACGCAGTATTTT
TRBV5-4,.,TRBJ2-7,TRBD2,CASSLGTSGTYEQYF,TGTGCCAGCAGCTTGGGGACTAGCGGGACTTACGAGCAGTACTTC
TRBV7-9,.,TRBJ2-5,.,CASSPSGETQYF,TGTGCCAGCAGCCCGTCCGGGGAGACCCAGTACTTC
TRBV24-1,.,TRBJ2-7,TRBD2,CATSDSSGSLHEQYF,TGTGCCACCAGTGATTCGAGCGGGAGCCTCCACGAGCAGTACTTC
TRBV28,few,TRBJ2-3,TRBD2,CASSSAGVADTQYF,TGTGCCAGCAGTTCCGCGGGAGTGGCAGATACGCAGTATTTT
TRBV19,.,TRBJ2-2,.,CASSRNNAGELFF,TGTGCCAGTTCTAGGAATAACGCCGGGGAGCTGTTTTTT
TRBV10-3,few,TRBJ1-6,.,CAISPQGWDSPLHF,TGTGCCATCAGCCCTCAGGGGTGGGATTCACCCCTCCACTTT
TRBV2,.,TRBJ2-2,TRBD1,CASGGQAPWELFF,TGTGCCAGCGGGGGACAGGCACCGTGGGAGCTGTTTTTT
TRBV7-9,once,TRBJ1-4,.,CASSLERELFF,TGTGCCAGCAGCTTAGAGCGAGAACTGTTTTTT
TRBV12-3/TRBV12-4,once,TRBJ2-7,.,CASSPRGEQYF,TGTGCCAGCAGTCCCCGGGGCGAGCAGTACTTC
TRBV5-4,.,TRBJ2-7,.,CASSPPGQGSYEQYF,TGTGCCAGCAGCCCGCCAGGGCAGGGGTCCTACGAGCAGTACTTC
TRBV4-3,.,TRBJ2-7,.,CASSQATGITYEQYF,TGCGCCAGCAGCCAAGCAACGGGGATTACCTACGAGCAGTACTTC
TRBV6-2/TRBV6-3,.,TRBJ1-4,TRBD1,CASSYSTGGGEKLFF,TGTGCCAGCAGTTACTCGACAGGGGGCGGTGAAAAACTGTTTTTT